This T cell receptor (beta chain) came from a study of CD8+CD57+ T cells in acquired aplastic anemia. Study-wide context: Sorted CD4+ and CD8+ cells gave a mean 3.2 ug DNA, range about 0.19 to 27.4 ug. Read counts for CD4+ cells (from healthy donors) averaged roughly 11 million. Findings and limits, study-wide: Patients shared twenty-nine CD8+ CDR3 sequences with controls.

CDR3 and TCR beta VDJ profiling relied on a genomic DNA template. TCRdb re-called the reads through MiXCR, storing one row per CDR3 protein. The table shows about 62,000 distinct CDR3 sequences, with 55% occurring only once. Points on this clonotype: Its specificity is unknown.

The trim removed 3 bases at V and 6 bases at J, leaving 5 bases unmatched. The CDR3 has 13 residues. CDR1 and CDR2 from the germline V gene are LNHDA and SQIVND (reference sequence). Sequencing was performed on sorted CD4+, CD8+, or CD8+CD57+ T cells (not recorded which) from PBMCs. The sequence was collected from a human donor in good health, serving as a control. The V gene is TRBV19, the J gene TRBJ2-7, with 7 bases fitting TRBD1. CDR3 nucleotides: TGTGCCAGTAGTATCGACAGGGTGAGCGAGCAGTACTTC. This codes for CASSIDRVSEQYF.